A single TCR beta chain is shown here with its context. CDR1 is SGHKS and CDR2 is YYEKEE in the germline V gene (reference sequence). J gave up 8 bases and V 4 bases, and 4 bases lay outside the gene matches. This CDR3 region has 13 residues. This sample stems from a study of OX40 agonist ivuxolimab in advanced cancers. Whole-study context: Patients receiving dose escalation had hepatocellular carcinoma, melanoma, renal cell or head and neck cancer.

TCRdb's copy holds only in-frame clones and misses some; the assay was immunoSEQ multiplex PCR. The sample shows roughly 79,000 clones, around 90% of them seen only once. Sequenced here: CD4+ or CD8+ T cells sorted from blood, sampled in a trial of the OX40 agonist ivuxolimab. The receptor was isolated from an adult with an advanced solid tumor such as melanoma, head and neck, liver or kidney cancer. The gene calls are TRBV5-5 and TRBJ2-1; TRBD2 matches at 9 bases. This chain's CDR3 is CASSGTSQHEQFF. In DNA form, the CDR3 reads TGTGCCAGCAGCGGGACTAGCCAGCATGAGCAGTTCTTC.